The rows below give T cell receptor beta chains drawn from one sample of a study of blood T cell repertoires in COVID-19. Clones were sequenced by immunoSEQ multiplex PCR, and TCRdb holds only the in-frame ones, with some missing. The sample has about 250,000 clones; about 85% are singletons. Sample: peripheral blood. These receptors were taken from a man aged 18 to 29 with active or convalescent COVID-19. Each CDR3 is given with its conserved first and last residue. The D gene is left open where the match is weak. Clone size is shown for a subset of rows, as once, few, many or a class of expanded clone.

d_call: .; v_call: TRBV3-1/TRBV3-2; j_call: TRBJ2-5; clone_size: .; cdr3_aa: CASSPPGGETQYF; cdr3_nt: TGTGCCAGCAGCCCCCCGGGTGGTGAGACCCAGTACTTC
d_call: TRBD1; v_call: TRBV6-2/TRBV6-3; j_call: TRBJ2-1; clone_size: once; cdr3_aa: CASSSGTGRPGNEQFF; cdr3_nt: TGTGCCAGCAGTTCTGGGACAGGGCGCCCGGGGAATGAGCAGTTCTTC
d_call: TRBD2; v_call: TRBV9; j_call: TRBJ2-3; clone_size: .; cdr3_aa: CASSVTGLALPDTQYF; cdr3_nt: TGTGCCAGCAGCGTAACGGGACTAGCACTCCCAGATACGCAGTATTTT
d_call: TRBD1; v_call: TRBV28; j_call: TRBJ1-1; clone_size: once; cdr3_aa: CASIRDRVSTEAFF; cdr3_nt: TGTGCCAGCATCAGGGACAGGGTTTCTACTGAAGCTTTCTTT
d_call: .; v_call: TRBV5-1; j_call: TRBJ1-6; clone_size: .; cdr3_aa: CASSVRQANNSPLHF; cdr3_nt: TGCGCCAGCAGCGTTCGACAGGCGAATAATTCACCCCTCCACTTT
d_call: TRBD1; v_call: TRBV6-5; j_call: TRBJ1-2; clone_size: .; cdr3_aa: CASSYSGGTGQGYTF; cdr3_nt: TGTGCCAGCAGTTACTCCGGCGGGACAGGGCAGGGCTACACCTTC
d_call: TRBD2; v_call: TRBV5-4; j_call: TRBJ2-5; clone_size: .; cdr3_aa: CASSFRRGGGETQYF; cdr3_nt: TGTGCCAGCAGCTTTCGGCGGGGGGGCGGGGAGACCCAGTACTTC
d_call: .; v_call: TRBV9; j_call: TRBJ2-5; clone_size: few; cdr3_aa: CASSLFEETQYF; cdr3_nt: TGTGCCAGCAGCCTTTTTGAAGAGACCCAGTACTTC
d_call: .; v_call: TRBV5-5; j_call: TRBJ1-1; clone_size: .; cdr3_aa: CASRQASWVTEAFF; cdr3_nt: TGTGCCAGCAGGCAGGCGAGTTGGGTCACTGAAGCTTTCTTT
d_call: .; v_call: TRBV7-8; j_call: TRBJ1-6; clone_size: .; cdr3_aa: CASSSLTERDSPLHF; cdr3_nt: TGTGCCAGCAGCTCACTGACCGAGAGGGATTCACCCCTCCACTTT